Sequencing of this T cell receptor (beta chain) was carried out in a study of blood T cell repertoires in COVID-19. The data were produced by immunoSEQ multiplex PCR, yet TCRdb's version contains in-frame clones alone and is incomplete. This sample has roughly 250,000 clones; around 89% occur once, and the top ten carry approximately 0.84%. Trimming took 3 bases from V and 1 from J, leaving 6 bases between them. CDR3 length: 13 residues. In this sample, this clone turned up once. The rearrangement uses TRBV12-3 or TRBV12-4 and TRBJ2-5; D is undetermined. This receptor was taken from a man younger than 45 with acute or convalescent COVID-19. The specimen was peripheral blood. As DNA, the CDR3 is TGTGCCAGCAGTTTCAGGTCCCAAGAGACCCAGTACTTC. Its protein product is CASSFRSQETQYF.